This T cell receptor beta chain derives from a study of blood T cell repertoires in COVID-19. Study overall: Sites across the United States, Italy and Spain contributed samples from acute and convalescent COVID-19. PBMCs, B-cell-depleted T cells, or T cells were the source of the cDNA or gDNA that made up the material.

Trimming took off 2 bases at V and 1 base at J, with 8 bases between the two ends. The germline V gene encodes CDR1 ENHRY and CDR2 SYGVKD. This CDR3 spans 14 amino acids. Under the authors' procedure: Reference gene primer amplification yielded estimated nucleated cell counts. Sequenced by immunoSEQ multiplex PCR; TCRdb stores in-frame clones only, minus some. That table furnishes V, J and clone size, whereas the DNA furnished D and trimming. The sample lists hundreds of thousands of clones, approximately 80% occurring once. Sequencing was done on a sample of peripheral blood. This chain joins TRBV10-3 and TRBJ1-2; D remains ambiguous. This TCR derives from a man aged 30 to 45 with active or convalescent COVID-19. The CDR3 nucleotides read TGTGCCATCAGTGAGGGACTCCTTAACTATGGCTACACCTTC. It codes for CAISEGLLNYGYTF.